The 17 T cell receptor beta chains below were found in one sample sequenced in a study of T cells in localized non-small cell lung cancer (dated by TCRdb to 2018 to 2020). Library preparation was by the immunoSEQ multiplex PCR assay. This immuneACCESS table, as held by TCRdb, lists in-frame sequences with V and J called but not all clones. Of the missing ones, under half trace to an unresolved V gene in checked studies; the others have no known cause. The sample includes about 5,400 clones, with approximately 81% observed a single time. Around 7.8% of the sample comes from the top ten. Material: PBMCs, obtained before any cancer treatment. The receptors derive from a woman aged 40-69 years with stage II lung adenocarcinoma.

The chain employs TRBV4-1 and TRBJ2-6; 10 bases align to TRBD1. Per the germline V gene, CDR1 is MGHRA and CDR2 is YSYEKL. The length of the CDR3 is 19 residues. The ends lost 3 bases at V and 3 bases at J; junction bases unmatched: 11. This CDR3 is CASSHQGQGIGSGANVLTF. As DNA, the CDR3 is TGCGCCAGCAGCCATCAGGGACAGGGGATTGGGAGTGGGGCCAACGTCCTGACTTTC.

The CDR3 region is CASGAGAGGNQPQHF. CDR3 nucleotides: TGTGCCAGCGGGGCGGGAGCTGGAGGCAATCAGCCCCAGCATTTT. The chain joins TRBV6-5 to TRBJ1-5; D might be TRBD1 (5 bases). The CDR3 has 15 amino acids. Germline lookup yields CDR1 MNHEY and CDR2 SVGAGI. Deletions cut 8 bases from V and 2 bases from J, with 16 bases between.

The chain uses TRBV18 and TRBJ1-1, with a weak D call TRBD1 (5 bases). Germline CDR1 KGHSH, CDR2 LQKENI. Trimming cost V 3 bases and J 2 bases, with 13 bases left between them. The CDR3 has 15 residues. CDR3: CASSPAGGLNTEAFF. DNA of the CDR3: TGTGCCAGCTCACCCGCGGGGGGTTTAAACACTGAAGCTTTCTTT.

This chain connects TRBV27 to TRBJ2-5; possible D gene TRBD2, 5 bases. CDR3 size: 15 residues. Germline assignment: CDR1 MNHEY and CDR2 SMNVEV (reference sequence). V shed 7 bases and J shed 1 base, with 16 bases lying between them. For the CDR3, the DNA is TGTGCCAGCACCTCCCTTGGCGGAGGCCAAGAGACCCAGTACTTC. It translates to CASTSLGGGQETQYF.

The rearrangement joins TRBV11-1 to TRBJ2-2; D remains ambiguous. The V gene lost 3 bases and the J gene lost 1 base, with 9 bases spanning the gap. The CDR3 has 15 residues. CDR1 is SGHAT, CDR2 FQDESV, per germline (reference sequence). Here the CDR3 reads CASSFRWGNTGELFF. CDR3 DNA: TGTGCCAGCAGCTTTAGATGGGGGAACACCGGGGAGCTGTTTTTT.

This rearrangement joins TRBV5-1 to TRBJ1-1, with TRBD1 matching 8 bases. The CDR3 extends over 15 amino acids. V lost 4 bases and J lost 1; bases outside the gene matches: 6. Germline CDR1 reads SGHRS; CDR2 reads YFSETQ. CDR3 DNA: TGCGCCAGCAGCCTCCAGGGGGCAACGAACACTGAAGCTTTCTTT. It encodes CASSLQGATNTEAFF.

DNA for the CDR3: TGTGCCAGCAGTGACTTCAAGGAGGACTATGGCTACACCTTC. Its protein is CASSDFKEDYGYTF. V usage is TRBV25-1 and J usage is TRBJ1-2; D is unresolved. The V end was cut by 3 bases, the J end by 3 bases, with 11 bases between. This CDR3 comprises 14 residues. Germline values: CDR1 MGHDK, CDR2 SYGVNS.

The chain links TRBV18 to TRBJ2-1; 7 nucleotides match TRBD1. Per germline, CDR1 KGHSH and CDR2 LQKENI. V lost 6 bases, J lost 7 bases, and 9 bases stayed unmatched. The CDR3 consists of 14 residues. In DNA, the CDR3 is TGTGCCAGCTCCCCCGACAGGGTGAGGAATGAGCAGTTCTTC. It yields the protein CASSPDRVRNEQFF.

The chain is built from TRBV25-1 and TRBJ1-6; 7 positions match TRBD1. Germline assignment: CDR1 MGHDK and CDR2 SYGVNS. This CDR3 is 15 amino acids long. The J segment lost 5 bases and the V segment lost 3 bases, leaving 4 bases of the junction unmatched. CDR3 in amino acids: CASSEGTAHNSPLHF. CDR3 nucleotides: TGTGCCAGCAGTGAGGGGACAGCCCATAATTCACCCCTCCACTTT.

The chain uses TRBV5-1 and TRBJ2-5; D is unresolved. CDR1 and CDR2 from the germline V gene are SGHRS and YFSETQ. Trimming cost V 1 base and J 0 bases, with 7 bases left between them. The CDR3 has 14 residues. CDR3 DNA: TGCGCCAGCAGCTTGAACTCGTACCAAGAGACCCAGTACTTC. It is translated as CASSLNSYQETQYF.

In nucleotides, the CDR3 is TGTGCCAGCGGAACGCCACGGGGCGCCTACGAGCAGTACTTC. The encoded protein is CASGTPRGAYEQYF. V is TRBV6-1 and J is TRBJ2-7; D tentatively fits TRBD1 or TRBD2 (5 bases each). CDR1 and CDR2 (germline): MNHNS, SASEGT. This CDR3 is built from 14 residues. The V and J ends lost 8 bases and 2 bases respectively, with 16 bases between them.

The rearrangement links TRBV7-6 to TRBJ2-2; possibly TRBD1 or TRBD2 for D (5 bases each). The CDR3 length is 15 residues. Trimming cost V 0 bases and J 4 bases, with 9 bases left between them. CDR1 SGHVS and CDR2 FNYEAQ come from the germline V gene. The CDR3 bases are TGTGCCAGCAGCTTAGCACCAGGGAGCACCGGGGAGCTGTTTTTT. Protein: CASSLAPGSTGELFF.

The chain has TRBV10-3 and TRBJ2-3, with 10 bases identical to TRBD2. After removal of 2 bases from V and 1 base from J, the junction contained 9 bases not matched to a gene. The length of the CDR3 is 18 residues. Germline CDR1 reads ENHRY; CDR2 reads SYGVKD. In nucleotides, the CDR3 is TGTGCCATCAGTGAGGGCCCCCCCGGGACTAGCGGCACAGATACGCAGTATTTT. It specifies CAISEGPPGTSGTDTQYF.

The chain carries TRBV30 and TRBJ2-7; TRBD1 is a possible D gene (6 bases). The V and J ends lost 2 bases and 6 bases respectively, with 14 bases between them. Germline V lookup: CDR1 GTSNPN, CDR2 SVGIG (reference sequence). This CDR3 has 13 amino acids. The CDR3 loop reads CAWSLRLGAEQYF. In nucleotides, the CDR3 is TGTGCCTGGAGTCTTAGGCTGGGGGCCGAGCAGTACTTC.

The chain recombines TRBV5-6 with TRBJ2-5; 8 bases map to TRBD2. The CDR3 spans 17 residues. V gave up 2 bases and J gave up 2 bases; unmatched junction bases: 11. Per the germline V gene, CDR1 is SGHDT and CDR2 is YYEEEE. CDR3: CASSFSSGGYVQETQYF. Written as DNA, the CDR3 is TGTGCCAGCAGCTTTTCAAGCGGGGGATACGTACAAGAGACCCAGTACTTC.

The genes are TRBV7-2 and TRBJ2-6; D is undetermined. V was clipped by 1 base and J by 0 bases, with 4 bases between them. CDR1 is SGHTA, CDR2 FQGNSA, per germline. This CDR3 has 15 residues. This CDR3 reads CASSLGGSGANVLTF. The CDR3 DNA reads as TGTGCCAGCAGCTTAGGGGGCTCTGGGGCCAACGTCCTGACTTTC.

The chain has TRBV5-6 and TRBJ2-7; no firm D call. Trimming took off 0 bases at V and 3 bases at J, with 1 base between the two ends. This CDR3 has 11 residues. Germline CDR1 and CDR2: SGHDT and YYEEEE. CDR3 coding DNA: TGTGCCAGCAGCTTGGACTACGAGCAGTACTTC. This codes for CASSLDYEQYF.